The T cell receptor beta chain under discussion was sequenced for a study of T cell responses to AZD1222 COVID-19 vaccine. Overall study findings and caveats: Clonal diversity may have been underestimated, and the donors were mostly white British, with more females than males. CD4 TCRs linked to vaccination spanned spike, dominating at 160-218 and 743-854. Nearly half of spike-specific TCRs reportedly target variant regions that are unmutated in the B.1.351 and B.1.1.7 variants.

For this clone: The antigen is not known.

Only in-frame clones appear in the TCRdb table, and some are missing; sequencing was by immunoSEQ multiplex PCR. The table lists under 250,000 clones, about 93% of them singletons, with about 1% in the top ten. From germline, CDR1 is SNHLY and CDR2 FYNNEI. This CDR3 is 13 amino acids long. Trimming removed 6 bases from V and 3 bases from J, with 11 bases in between. The sequenced sample was peripheral blood, obtained on day 0 of MenACWY control vaccination. V usage is TRBV2 and J usage is TRBJ1-1; D is undetermined. The TCR sequence derives from an adult in good health. CDR3 loop: CASSRSWDTEAFF. The CDR3 nucleotides read TGTGCCAGCAGCAGATCATGGGACACTGAAGCTTTCTTT.